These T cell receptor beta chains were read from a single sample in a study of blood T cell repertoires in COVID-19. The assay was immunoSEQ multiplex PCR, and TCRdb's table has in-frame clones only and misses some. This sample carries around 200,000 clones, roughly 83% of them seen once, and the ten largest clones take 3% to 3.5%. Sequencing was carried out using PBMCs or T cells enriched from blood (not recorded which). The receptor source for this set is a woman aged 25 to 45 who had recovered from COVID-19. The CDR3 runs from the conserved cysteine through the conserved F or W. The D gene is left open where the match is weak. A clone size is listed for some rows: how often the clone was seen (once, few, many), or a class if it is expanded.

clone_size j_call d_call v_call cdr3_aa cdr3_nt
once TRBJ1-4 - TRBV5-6 CASSLRGQLNEKLFF TGTGCCAGCAGCCTGAGAGGACAGCTTAATGAAAAACTGTTTTTT
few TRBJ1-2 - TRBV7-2 CASSPQRANYGYTF TGTGCCAGCAGCCCACAGAGGGCTAACTATGGCTACACCTTC
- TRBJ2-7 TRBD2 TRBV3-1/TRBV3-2 CASSLRTSGSLVGQYF TGTGCCAGCAGCCTTCGGACTAGCGGGAGTCTTGTTGGGCAGTACTTC
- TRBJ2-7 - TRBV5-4 CASSPKSSNHYYEQYF TGTGCCAGCAGCCCGAAATCTAGCAATCACTACTACGAGCAGTACTTC
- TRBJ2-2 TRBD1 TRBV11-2 CASSLPDRGVDTGELFF TGTGCCAGCAGCTTACCCGACAGGGGAGTCGATACCGGGGAGCTGTTTTTT
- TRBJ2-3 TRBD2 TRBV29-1 CSVGQRGKDTQYF TGCAGCGTTGGTCAGCGGGGGAAAGATACGCAGTATTTT
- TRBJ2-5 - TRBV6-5 CASSYGGESQETQYF TGTGCCAGCAGTTACGGAGGGGAGAGCCAAGAGACCCAGTACTTC
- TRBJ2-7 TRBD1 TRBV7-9 CASSLGQGAYEQYF TGTGCCAGCAGCTTAGGACAGGGGGCCTACGAGCAGTACTTC
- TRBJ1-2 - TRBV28 CASRIGGHYGYTF TGTGCCAGCAGGATAGGGGGTCACTATGGCTACACCTTC
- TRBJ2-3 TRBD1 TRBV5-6 CASSNTGTGYTDTQYF TGTGCCAGCAGCAACACCGGGACAGGGTACACAGATACGCAGTATTTT